What follows describes a single T cell receptor beta chain. The data were obtained in a study of technical replicates of blood from a handful of donors. Clones were sequenced by immunoSEQ multiplex PCR, and TCRdb holds only the in-frame ones, with some missing. The sample carries fewer than 100,000 clones, approximately 97% recorded once. V trimming: 5 bases; J trimming: 2 bases; junction bases outside the gene matches: 9. The germline gives CDR1 SGHVS, CDR2 FQNEAQ. This CDR3 contains 15 residues. Sequenced material: T cells isolated from PBMCs. This TCR derives from a human donor in good health. The V gene is TRBV7-8, the J gene TRBJ2-7; 7 bases map to TRBD1. As DNA, the CDR3 is TGTGCCAGCAGCCCGGTTGGGACAGCGACCTACGAGCAGTACTTC. This translates into CASSPVGTATYEQYF.